This T cell receptor beta chain was identified during a study of identical twins (dated by TCRdb to the mid-2010s). For the study in its entirety: To test whether fetal clonotypes persist, the study used deep sequencing on TCR alpha and beta repertoires from monozygotic twins, unrelated adults of various ages, and cord blood. To rule out contamination, the twin experiments were replicated at different times with different library preparation protocols. The investigation overall reported the following: Because the same donors could not be followed over many years, the conclusions relied on cross-sectional statistical analysis. Compared with coincidental sharing between unrelated individuals, out-of-frame TCR alpha sequences shared between twins showed an excess of sequences with low generation probability. In beta out-of-frame sequences, excess twin sharing was weaker, because having fewer shared sequences lowered the signal-to-noise ratio. Abundant cord blood beta clonotypes carried fewer insertions; young adult naive repertoires showed a weaker similar trend, while memory repertoires showed none. Invariant T cells such as MAIT and iNKT could partly confound zero-insertion analyses, though diverse VJ usage argued against this for most clonotypes. In monozygotic twins, recombination models systematically underestimated out-of-frame TCR alpha sharing, but the models matched the sharing seen between unrelated individuals.

Only healthy Caucasian donors were included. Three pairs of female monozygotic twins, all aged 18 to 29 years, made up the twin cohort. CD4+ and CD8+ T cell populations were isolated with positive isolation kits from Invitrogen. Inclusive of the bounding cysteine and phenylalanine, the CDR3 is 17 residues long. This entry keeps only the CDR3 DNA: 51 bases, framed from base 1. For this clonotype: The clone's antigen remains unknown. There are no base qualities to consult, and no much larger clone falls within one base.

The receptor library was made with 5' RACE. The data were produced on an Illumina HiSeq 2000. A universal primer binding site was introduced by template switching, and a unique molecular identifier was present in the final cDNA, enabling accurate counting of TCR cDNA molecules. Specific primers in the conserved constant-segment region were used to synthesize first-strand cDNA for TCR alpha and beta chains. To control for contamination, each cDNA library was double barcoded with a SMART-Mk sample barcode plus Illumina barcodes. Two successive PCR steps introduced TruSeq adapter sequences along with Illumina sample barcodes. TCR alpha and beta cDNA libraries were sequenced on the Illumina HiSeq platform with custom primers. The original pipeline was this. MiGEC processed the raw reads to extract unique molecular identifiers, while MiXCR was used to determine the CDR3 positions. For each individual, recombination models were inferred using an EM algorithm with the repgenHMM and IGoR tools. The analysis of shared clonotypes was done with the tcR package in R, with sharing normalized by the product of cloneset sizes. Out-of-frame nonproductive sequences were analyzed to study raw recombination free of thymic and clonal selection effects. Through fastp at Q25 and MiXCR, TCRdb rebuilt clones from the public reads, retaining in-frame beta chains. Here each entry gathers all rows of one CDR3 protein and keeps the most common genes and DNA. TCRdb, not the authors, supplied the V and J calls. The sample profile shows about 530,000 distinct CDR3 sequences; about a fifth of them were found once. The ten most abundant clones make up 0.45% to 0.5% of the sample.

This sample was also put to use in a study of yellow fever vaccine responses in identical twins. Per the second study: According to the authors, the vaccine-induced T cell response in identical twins seemed to be partly convergent and partly specific to each individual. In the study, vaccine-responding T cell clones were precisely tracked in identical twins.

Recombination joined TRBV21-1 with TRBJ2-2; TRBD1 is the table's D call, not checked against the DNA. TRBV21-1 is shown as a pseudogene. The source is a woman younger than 35 in good health. The sequenced sample consisted of CD4+ T cells sorted from blood. Here the CDR3 is given as CASSKGRGDRTTGELFF. The DNA is TGTGCCAGCAGCAAAGGAAGGGGGGACAGGACCACCGGGGAGCTGTTTTTT.